Following are 25 T cell receptor beta chains from one sample sequenced in a study of cytomegalovirus exposure and HLA in healthy donors. PCR employed 60 Vbeta and 13 Jbeta primers. TCRdb keeps only in-frame clones here, not all; method: immunoSEQ multiplex PCR. The sample has about 200,000 clones, around 88% seen once. Sequences were obtained from PBMCs. Source of these receptors: a man aged 40-49 years in good health and CMV-seropositive.

V is TRBV19 and J is TRBJ2-2; 7 bases match TRBD1. The V gene's germline CDR1 is LNHDA and CDR2 SQIVND (reference sequence). CDR3 length: 16 residues. V trimming: 6 bases; J trimming: 0 bases; junction bases outside the gene matches: 7. This chain's CDR3 is CASSHRTGANTGELFF. As DNA, the CDR3 is TGTGCCAGTAGCCATCGGACAGGTGCGAACACCGGGGAGCTGTTTTTT.

The chain combines TRBV2 with TRBJ1-1; D gene unclear. Germline V CDR1 and CDR2: SNHLY, FYNNEI. The V and J ends lost 6 bases and 8 bases respectively, with 10 bases between them. The CDR3 has 11 amino acids. The CDR3 DNA reads as TGTGCCAGCAGGGGTTGGGAGGAAGCTTTCTTT. Translated: CASRGWEEAFF.

The chain joins TRBV7-9 to TRBJ1-1; weak D call: TRBD1 (5 bases). Germline CDR1 is SEHNR and CDR2 is FQNEAQ (reference sequence). This CDR3 spans 14 amino acids. Trimming stripped 1 base from V and 8 bases from J, with 14 bases between. The CDR3 nucleotides read TGTGCCAGCAGCTTAGTTAGTGGAGACAGAGAAGCTTTCTTT. Its protein product is CASSLVSGDREAFF.

This chain connects TRBV5-4 to TRBJ1-4; D is unresolved. Germline CDR1 reads SGHNT; CDR2 reads YYREEE (reference sequence). This CDR3 contains 16 residues. Trimming took 1 base from V and 8 from J, leaving 18 bases between them. The CDR3 protein is CASSLRDTPGGEKLFF. DNA of the CDR3: TGTGCCAGCAGCTTGAGAGACACACCTGGAGGGGAAAAACTGTTTTTT.

J is TRBJ2-1 and V is TRBV10-3, with 16 bases identical to TRBD2. Germline V gene sequence: CDR1 ENHRY, CDR2 SYGVKD. CDR3 size: 19 residues. The V segment lost 4 bases and the J segment 7 bases; nucleotides outside the gene matches: 13. This chain's CDR3 is CAISGGTSGREVGQNEQFF. As DNA, the CDR3 is TGTGCCATCAGTGGAGGGACTAGCGGGAGGGAAGTGGGTCAAAATGAGCAGTTCTTC.

This clone has only a few counts. This chain links TRBV30 with TRBJ1-6; D not certain. This CDR3 comprises 15 residues. In germline, CDR1 is GTSNPN, CDR2 SVGIG (reference sequence). Trimming shortened V by 0 bases and J by 5 bases, and 11 bases separated the two germline ends. The CDR3 region is CAWSVLTPNNSPLHF. The CDR3 DNA follows: TGTGCCTGGAGTGTACTCACCCCTAATAATTCACCCCTCCACTTT.

Only a few counts were recorded for this clone. The chain joins TRBV27 to TRBJ1-5; no reliable D call. CDR1 and CDR2 from the germline V gene are MNHEY and SMNVEV (reference sequence). CDR3 length: 14 amino acids. Trimming shortened V by 5 bases and J by 2 bases, and 10 bases separated the two germline ends. Here the CDR3 reads CASSPGWGNQPQHF. The CDR3 DNA is TGTGCCAGCAGTCCCGGGTGGGGCAATCAGCCCCAGCATTTT.

This chain links TRBV5-1 with TRBJ1-1; a weak D match, TRBD1 (5 bases). The germline CDR1 and CDR2 sequences are SGHRS and YFSETQ. V was clipped by 0 bases and J by 6 bases, with 9 bases between them. CDR3 length: 13 residues. The CDR3 loop reads CASSLETGAEAFF. The CDR3 coding sequence is TGCGCCAGCAGCTTGGAAACGGGGGCTGAAGCTTTCTTT.

The J gene is TRBJ2-1, the V gene TRBV5-6, with 8 positions matching TRBD2. The CDR3 sequence is 13 residues long. The trim removed 7 bases at V and 12 bases at J, leaving 12 bases unmatched. The germline V gene has CDR1 SGHDT and CDR2 YYEEEE. CDR3 in DNA: TGTGCCAGCGAGGACTGGTCGGGGGGGTGGCAGTTCTTC. This translates into CASEDWSGGWQFF.

This chain joins TRBV7-9 and TRBJ1-4; unclear D gene. Germline-derived CDR1 and CDR2 are SEHNR and FQNEAQ (reference sequence). CDR3 length equals 14 residues. V lost 5 bases, J lost 8 bases, and 15 bases lay in between. This CDR3 reads CASSRSRAYEKLFF. DNA of the CDR3: TGTGCCAGCAGCCGATCAAGAGCCTACGAAAAACTGTTTTTT.

In this sample, this clone turned up once. This chain joins TRBV28 and TRBJ2-5, with 8 bases matching TRBD2. There are 16 residues in the CDR3. Germline V gene data show CDR1 as MDHEN and CDR2 as SYDVKM. Trimming cost V 5 bases and J 2 bases; bases outside gene matches: 10. CDR3 protein: CASSLHSGTLQETQYF. The CDR3 nucleotides read TGTGCCAGCAGTCTTCATAGCGGGACTCTGCAAGAGACCCAGTACTTC.

This clone was seen only a few times. The same CDR3 arises from other DNA sequences in this sample as well. The CDR3 DNA is TGCAGCGTCGCCGGGGAGCAGTTCTTC. As protein: CSVAGEQFF. This chain links TRBV29-1 with TRBJ2-1, with D uncertain. The CDR3 sequence is 9 residues long. From germline, CDR1 is SQVTM and CDR2 ANQGSEA. V shed 6 bases and J shed 10 bases, with 7 bases lying between them.

This clone has just a few counts. V and J are TRBV4-3 and TRBJ2-2, with D possibly matching TRBD1 (6 bases). Germline assignment: CDR1 LGHNA and CDR2 YSLEER. V lost 0 bases and J lost 2, with 13 bases in between. CDR3 length equals 17 residues. CDR3 region: CASSQDDRTRNTGELFF. As DNA, the CDR3 is TGCGCCAGCAGCCAAGATGACAGGACACGAAACACCGGGGAGCTGTTTTTT.

This chain connects TRBV5-1 to TRBJ1-1; D is perhaps TRBD1 (6 bases). Per the germline V gene, CDR1 is SGHRS and CDR2 is YFSETQ. The CDR3 has 14 residues. The germline V and J ends were trimmed by 4 bases and 7 bases, with 17 bases remaining between them. The CDR3 region is CASSPDGGASEAFF. In DNA form, the CDR3 reads TGCGCCAGCAGCCCAGACGGGGGGGCTAGTGAAGCTTTCTTT.

V usage is TRBV7-9 and J usage is TRBJ2-7; D unclear. Germline values: CDR1 SEHNR, CDR2 FQNEAQ (reference sequence). Between the trimmed V and J ends, which lost 4 bases and 0 bases, there was a span of 16 bases. This CDR3 comprises 16 residues. CDR3 bases: TGTGCCAGCAGCTCCGCGACTTTCACATCCTCCTACGAGCAGTACTTC. Its protein is CASSSATFTSSYEQYF.

V usage is TRBV5-1 and J usage is TRBJ2-5, with D perhaps TRBD2 (7 bases). V lost 1 base and J lost 5, with 18 bases in between. CDR1 and CDR2 from the germline V gene are SGHRS and YFSETQ. The CDR3 loop spans 16 amino acids. The CDR3 DNA sequence: TGCGCCAGCAGCTTGAGGGGGGGCGCAGGAGGCGAGACCCAGTACTTC. Encoded protein: CASSLRGGAGGETQYF.

The chain couples TRBV27 to TRBJ2-5, with TRBD2 identical over 7 bases. The germline V gene has CDR1 MNHEY and CDR2 SMNVEV (reference sequence). This CDR3 has 14 residues. After removal of 3 bases from V and 5 bases from J, the junction contained 6 bases not matched to a gene. The CDR3 spells CASSLGRVGETQYF. The CDR3 DNA sequence: TGTGCCAGCAGTTTGGGGAGGGTCGGGGAGACCCAGTACTTC.

With respect to this clone: At one of its ends the junction is not consistent with the germline gene, which may arise from a read error. This chain joins TRBV2 and TRBJ2-7; D gene ambiguous. There are 12 residues in the CDR3. Germline V gene lookup returns CDR1 SNHLY and CDR2 FYNNEI. CDR3 in amino acids: CANSETAYEQYF. The CDR3 DNA reads TGTGCCAACAGTGAGACTGCCTACGAGCAGTACTTC. Full variable domain (outside the CDR3, taken from reference TRBV2 and TRBJ2-7): EPEVTQTPSHQVTQMGQEVILRCVPISNHLYFYWYRQILGQKVEFLVSFYNNEISEKSEIFDDQFSVERPDGSNFTLKIRSTKLEDSAMYFCANSETAYEQYFGPGTRLTVT.

The rearrangement links TRBV7-9 to TRBJ2-1, with D maybe TRBD1 (5 bases). V lost 1 base and J 10 bases, leaving 8 bases between the germline ends. Germline assignment: CDR1 SEHNR and CDR2 FQNEAQ (reference sequence). CDR3 length equals 12 residues. This CDR3 reads CASSLEWGEQFF. CDR3 DNA sequence: TGTGCCAGCAGCTTAGAGTGGGGCGAGCAGTTCTTC.

The rearrangement uses TRBV11-2 and TRBJ1-2; 7 positions match TRBD1. Trimming removed 1 base from V and 5 bases from J; junction bases left unmatched: 10. The CDR3 runs to 16 residues. Germline V gives CDR1 SGHAT, CDR2 FQNNGV. The CDR3 reads CASSLGVVGGEYGYTF. The CDR3 region has the DNA TGTGCCAGCAGCTTAGGAGTCGTAGGGGGCGAGTATGGCTACACCTTC. Filled out from reference TRBV11-2 and TRBJ1-2, the complete variable domain reads EAGVAQSPRYKIIEKRQSVAFWCNPISGHATLYWYQQILGQGPKLLIQFQNNGVVDDSQLPKDRFSAERLKGVDSTLKIQPAKLEDSAVYLCASSLGVVGGEYGYTFGSGTRLTVV.

V and J are TRBV7-2 and TRBJ1-2; D is unclear. Germline V lookup: CDR1 SGHTA, CDR2 FQGNSA. Trimming removed 4 bases from V and 8 bases from J, with 11 bases in between. CDR3 size: 12 residues. The CDR3: CASSSSREGYTF. The CDR3, as DNA: TGTGCCAGCAGCTCCAGCCGGGAGGGCTACACCTTC.

On this clone itself: This sample includes further DNA sequences coding for the same CDR3. This sequence joins TRBV5-1 and TRBJ1-2, with 7 bases identical to TRBD1. V trimming: 2 bases; J trimming: 4 bases; junction bases outside the gene matches: 2. This CDR3 region has 13 residues. Germline lookup yields CDR1 SGHRS and CDR2 YFSETQ. CDR3 in DNA: TGCGCCAGCAGCTTAGGGACAGCCTATGGCTACACCTTC. It translates to CASSLGTAYGYTF.

V is TRBV2 and J is TRBJ2-2; D may be TRBD2 (5 bases). Germline CDR1 and CDR2: SNHLY and FYNNEI. This CDR3 contains 14 residues. Trimming removed 6 bases from V and 7 bases from J, with 15 bases in between. CDR3 DNA sequence: TGTGCCAGCAGAGAGGTCGGGGTGGGCGGGGAGCTGTTTTTT. Its translation is CASREVGVGGELFF. Based on the CDR3 plus reference TRBV2 and TRBJ2-2, the full variable domain is EPEVTQTPSHQVTQMGQEVILRCVPISNHLYFYWYRQILGQKVEFLVSFYNNEISEKSEIFDDQFSVERPDGSNFTLKIRSTKLEDSAMYFCASREVGVGGELFFGEGSRLTVL.

J is TRBJ1-1 and V is TRBV7-2; no reliable D call. CDR1 is SGHTA, CDR2 FQGNSA, per germline. This CDR3 contains 15 residues. V was cut by 0 bases and J by 1 base, with 9 bases left in between. The CDR3 loop is CASSLAGNRNTEAFF. CDR3 sequence (DNA): TGTGCCAGCAGCTTAGCCGGGAACAGGAACACTGAAGCTTTCTTT.

J is TRBJ1-1 and V is TRBV7-2; the D gene is possibly TRBD1 (5 bases). Germline V gene sequence: CDR1 SGHTA, CDR2 FQGNSA. Trimming stripped 4 bases from V and 7 bases from J, with 13 bases between. CDR3 length: 13 amino acids. This CDR3 reads CASSSPGPSEAFF. CDR3 nucleotides: TGTGCCAGCAGCTCCCCAGGGCCTAGTGAAGCTTTCTTT. Variable domain in full (rest from reference TRBV7-2 and TRBJ1-1): GAGVSQSPSNKVTEKGKDVELRCDPISGHTALYWYRQSLGQGLEFLIYFQGNSAPDKSGLPSDRFSAERTGGSVSTLTIQRTQQEDSAVYLCASSSPGPSEAFFGQGTRLTVV.